Following are 21 T cell receptor beta chains from one sample sequenced in a study of Ad26.COV2.S vaccination and SARS-CoV-2 variants. Method: immunoSEQ multiplex PCR; TCRdb's copy keeps in-frame clones and lacks some. The table shows hundreds of thousands of clones, with more than 80% occurring only once. This sample's treatment: about 20 received Ad26.COV2.S at low or high dose, single or two shots; 5 received placebo; per-sample allocation not given. Sampling was performed 63 days after the first vaccine or placebo injection. Sequenced material: peripheral blood, taken in a trial of Ad26.COV2.S vaccine versus placebo. The receptors shown here come from a person aged 18-60 years who received the Ad26.COV2.S COVID-19 vaccine or a placebo.

In this sample, this clone turned up once. The rearrangement links TRBV10-3 to TRBJ2-7; 9 positions match TRBD2. The CDR3 length is 15 residues. After removal of 2 bases from V and 3 bases from J, the junction contained 5 bases not matched to a gene. The germline CDR1 and CDR2 sequences are ENHRY and SYGVKD. In DNA form, the CDR3 reads TGTGCCATCAGTGAGGGTAGCGGGAGCTTCTACGAGCAGTACTTC. Protein sequence: CAISEGSGSFYEQYF.

In nucleotides, the CDR3 is TGTGCCAGCAGCCCCGCTTCGGTTACCTACGAGCAGTACTTC. Translating gives CASSPASVTYEQYF. This chain links TRBV11-2 with TRBJ2-7, with D unclear. This CDR3 spans 14 amino acids. Germline V lookup: CDR1 SGHAT, CDR2 FQNNGV. Between the trimmed V and J ends, which lost 5 bases and 2 bases, there was a span of 13 bases.

V and J are TRBV9 and TRBJ1-6; D unresolved. This CDR3 is 14 amino acids long. CDR1 SGDLS and CDR2 YYNGEE come from the germline V gene. The germline V and J ends were trimmed by 2 bases and 7 bases, with 10 bases remaining between them. In DNA form, the CDR3 reads TGTGCCAGCAGCGTTAGGCTGCTCAATTCACCCCTCCACTTT. This sequence encodes CASSVRLLNSPLHF.

The V and J genes are TRBV7-8 and TRBJ2-1; no clear D. The CDR3 contains 16 residues. Deletions cut 5 bases from V and 0 bases from J, with 14 bases between. Germline V CDR1 and CDR2: SGHVS, FQNEAQ. In nucleotides, the CDR3 is TGTGCCAGCAGCCCCACAGAGCTGAGCTCCTACAATGAGCAGTTCTTC. It yields the protein CASSPTELSSYNEQFF. The variable domain in full, with the rest retrieved from reference TRBV7-8 and TRBJ2-1, is GAGVSQSPRYKVAKRGQDVALRCDPISGHVSLFWYQQALGQGPEFLTYFQNEAQLDKSGLPSDRFFAERPEGSVSTLKIQRTQQEDSAVYLCASSPTELSSYNEQFFGPGTRLTVL.

The chain recombines TRBV4-2 with TRBJ2-3; possible D gene TRBD1, 6 bases. CDR1 LGHNA and CDR2 YNFKEQ come from the germline V gene. V was shortened by 4 bases and J by 6 bases, with 17 bases between the two germline ends. The CDR3 runs 15 residues. CDR3 bases: TGTGCCAGCAGCCCCAACAGGGCCAGCGTGGATACGCAGTATTTT. This gives the protein CASSPNRASVDTQYF.

CDR3 residues: CASSPLAGSYNEQFF. The CDR3 coding sequence is TGTGCCAGCAGCCCCCTAGCGGGGTCCTACAATGAGCAGTTCTTC. This sequence joins TRBV7-2 and TRBJ2-1; 9 bases are shared with TRBD2. V shed 5 bases, J shed 1 base, and the junction held 3 bases outside the gene matches. The CDR3 totals 15 residues. Germline V gene sequence: CDR1 SGHTA, CDR2 FQGNSA. The full variable domain, rest sourced from reference TRBV7-2 and TRBJ2-1, is GAGVSQSPSNKVTEKGKDVELRCDPISGHTALYWYRQSLGQGLEFLIYFQGNSAPDKSGLPSDRFSAERTGGSVSTLTIQRTQQEDSAVYLCASSPLAGSYNEQFFGPGTRLTVL.

V and J are TRBV5-1 and TRBJ1-1, with a weak D call TRBD1 (5 bases). CDR1 is SGHRS and CDR2 is YFSETQ in the germline V gene. The CDR3 totals 14 residues. The ends were cut back, 4 bases at V and 0 bases at J, with 10 bases in the middle. CDR3 sequence (DNA): TGCGCCAGCAGCATGACAGCTATGAACACTGAAGCTTTCTTT. As protein: CASSMTAMNTEAFF.

V and J are TRBV4-1 and TRBJ1-3, with D possibly being TRBD1 (5 bases). V was pared by 1 base and J by 4 bases, with 8 bases between. The CDR3 runs to 14 residues. Germline V gene data show CDR1 as MGHRA and CDR2 as YSYEKL. CDR3 protein: CASSQVGGGNTIYF. The CDR3 nucleotides read TGCGCCAGCAGCCAAGTGGGGGGAGGAAACACCATATATTTT.

The gene calls are TRBV6-5 and TRBJ1-5; D perhaps matches TRBD1 (5 bases). Germline V gene lookup returns CDR1 MNHEY and CDR2 SVGAGI. CDR3 size: 11 residues. Trimming took 11 bases from V and 4 from J, leaving 9 bases between them. CDR3 in amino acids: CAGGFNQPQHF. The CDR3 bases are TGTGCCGGGGGGTTTAATCAGCCCCAGCATTTT.

The chain recombines TRBV15 with TRBJ2-5, with 9 bases matching TRBD2. The CDR3 spans 17 residues. V dropped 0 bases and J dropped 5; count of bases not matched to a gene: 10. CDR1 LNHNV and CDR2 YYDKDF come from the germline V gene (reference sequence). The CDR3 nucleotides are TGTGCCACCAGCAGAGATAGTAGTAGCGGGAGACGCGAGACCCAGTACTTC. Translated: CATSRDSSSGRRETQYF.

The V and J genes are TRBV7-9 and TRBJ2-1; 8 nucleotides align to TRBD2. The germline V gene has CDR1 SEHNR and CDR2 FQNEAQ (reference sequence). CDR3 length: 15 amino acids. V dropped 4 bases and J dropped 0; count of bases not matched to a gene: 2. This CDR3 reads CASSSGTSSYNEQFF. CDR3 coding DNA: TGTGCCAGCAGCTCAGGGACTAGCTCCTACAATGAGCAGTTCTTC.

This rearrangement joins TRBV5-8 to TRBJ2-3; possibly TRBD2 for D (5 bases). CDR3 size: 12 residues. CDR1 is SGHTS and CDR2 is YDEGEE in the germline V gene. With 4 bases removed from V and 7 bases from J, the gap between germline ends came to 10 bases. CDR3 amino acids: CASSPLGYTQYF. The CDR3 nucleotides are TGTGCCAGCAGCCCACTAGGGTATACGCAGTATTTT.

This rearrangement joins TRBV27 to TRBJ2-2, with D possibly being TRBD1 (7 bases). Germline lookup yields CDR1 MNHEY and CDR2 SMNVEV (reference sequence). The CDR3 spans 16 residues. V was shortened by 6 bases and J by 1 base, with 15 bases between the two germline ends. CDR3: CASRRTTGVNTGELFF. CDR3 bases: TGTGCCAGCAGAAGGACTACAGGGGTGAACACCGGGGAGCTGTTTTTT.

This clone appeared once. The chain uses TRBV27 and TRBJ2-3; a possible D gene is TRBD2 (7 bases). Trimming took off 0 bases at V and 11 bases at J, with 18 bases between the two ends. The CDR3 sequence is 15 residues long. Germline CDR1 reads MNHEY; CDR2 reads SMNVEV (reference sequence). The CDR3 spells CASSLSGLAVGGQYF. CDR3 nucleotide sequence: TGTGCCAGCAGTTTATCAGGCCTAGCGGTAGGGGGGCAGTATTTT.

This clone has more than one count but fewer than ten. J is TRBJ2-2 and V is TRBV10-3; 7 positions match TRBD1. The CDR3 covers 15 residues. The germline V gene has CDR1 ENHRY and CDR2 SYGVKD. Trimming at V came to 5 bases and at J to 0 bases, leaving 3 bases not matched to a gene. In DNA, the CDR3 is TGTGCCATCAGTTCCGGGACAGCGAACACCGGGGAGCTGTTTTTT. Translation gives CAISSGTANTGELFF.

The gene calls are TRBV12-3 or TRBV12-4 and TRBJ1-5; 10 bases fit TRBD1. Unmatched junction bases numbered 3, after V lost 7 bases and J lost 6 bases. This CDR3 region has 13 residues. This CDR3 is CASTGTGAQPQHF. In DNA, the CDR3 is TGTGCCAGCACCGGGACAGGGGCTCAGCCCCAGCATTTT.

The chain has TRBV12-3 or TRBV12-4 and TRBJ1-4; TRBD1 is a possible D gene (5 bases). V lost 6 bases and J 4 bases, leaving 9 bases between the germline ends. The CDR3 has 13 residues. The CDR3: CASRGTINEKLFF. DNA for the CDR3: TGTGCCAGCAGGGGGACTATTAATGAAAAACTGTTTTTT.

This clone was detected once. A far larger clone lies a single base away; this is likely a read error. V usage is TRBV5-4 and J usage is TRBJ2-7, with 8 bases fitting TRBD1. CDR1 is SGHNT, CDR2 YYREEE, per germline (reference sequence). CDR3 size: 13 residues. The ends lost 4 bases at V and 3 bases at J; junction bases unmatched: 3. CDR3 nucleotide sequence: TGTGCCAGCAGCGGAACAGGGGGCTACGAGCAGTACTTC. This codes for CASSGTGGYEQYF.

V usage is TRBV6-5 and J usage is TRBJ2-7; the D is unclear. Trimming pared 2 bases from V and 3 bases from J, leaving 8 bases between. This CDR3 is 13 amino acids long. CDR1 is MNHEY and CDR2 is SVGAGI in the germline V gene. The CDR3 loop reads CASSYGGYYEQYF. CDR3 DNA: TGTGCCAGCAGTTACGGCGGATACTACGAGCAGTACTTC.

This clone has more than one count but fewer than ten. This chain connects TRBV24-1 to TRBJ2-2; D is ambiguous. The germline V gene has CDR1 KGHDR and CDR2 SFDVKD. Trimming cost V 7 bases and J 6 bases, with 2 bases left between them. This CDR3 has 10 amino acids. The CDR3 nucleotides read TGTGCCACCAGCCCCGGGGAGCTGTTTTTT. Its translation: CATSPGELFF.

The chain joins TRBV19 to TRBJ1-5, with 8 bases fitting TRBD1. J gave up 3 bases and V 3 bases, and 4 bases lay outside the gene matches. CDR3 size: 15 residues. Germline CDR1 and CDR2: LNHDA and SQIVND (reference sequence). CDR3: CASSIEGQVNQPQHF. The CDR3 coding sequence is TGTGCCAGTAGTATTGAGGGACAGGTCAATCAGCCCCAGCATTTT.